Listed here are 32 T cell receptor beta chains from one sample, sequenced in a study of CD8 T cells in ankylosing spondylitis. TCRdb passed the 5' RACE reads through MiXCR, listing each CDR3 protein once. The table shows 110,000 to 150,000 distinct CDR3 sequences, with more than 7% occurring only once. The sequenced sample was synovial fluid, either unsorted or a sorted T cell fraction (not recorded which). The receptor set was obtained from a male donor with ankylosing spondylitis.

The CDR3 DNA follows: TGCAGTGCTACTGATCTTACAGGGGGTCAGCCCCAGCATTTT. Its translation: CSATDLTGGQPQHF. This chain joins TRBV20-1 and TRBJ1-5, with 8 nucleotides matching TRBD1. The germline gives CDR1 DFQATT, CDR2 SNEGSKA (reference sequence). The length of the CDR3 is 14 residues. After removal of 4 bases from V and 6 bases from J, the junction contained 8 bases not matched to a gene.

CDR3 in DNA: TGTGCCAGCAGCCAAGATGGCGTTGAGCAGTTCTTC. The encoded protein is CASSQDGVEQFF. The rearrangement links TRBV3-1 to TRBJ2-1; D is unclear. The CDR3 spans 12 residues. Germline V gene data show CDR1 as LGHDT and CDR2 as YNNKEL (reference sequence). V lost 0 bases to trimming and J lost 9 bases, with 6 bases between them.

This clonotype has ten or more counts. The chain links TRBV25-1 to TRBJ1-1; D is undetermined. This CDR3 spans 15 amino acids. The V end was cut by 1 base, the J end by 5 bases, with 14 bases between. CDR1 is MGHDK, CDR2 SYGVNS, per germline. CDR3 sequence (DNA): TGTGCCAGCAGTGAATCTCCGGCGGGAGGGACTGAAGCTTTCTTT. Translation: CASSESPAGGTEAFF. Supplemented by reference TRBV25-1 and TRBJ1-1, the full variable domain reads EADIYQTPRYLVIGTGKKITLECSQTMGHDKMYWYQQDPGMELHLIHYSYGVNSTEKGDLSSESTVSRIRTEHFPLTLESARPSHTSQYLCASSESPAGGTEAFFGQGTRLTVV.

A note on this clonotype: A much larger clone sits a single nucleotide away, making a read error possible. The chain links TRBV5-6 to TRBJ2-1; the D gene is possibly TRBD2 (6 bases). The CDR3 is made up of 14 amino acids. Germline assignment: CDR1 SGHDT and CDR2 YYEEEE. V shed 7 bases and J shed 2 bases, with 13 bases lying between them. The CDR3 spells CASGLGGPYNEQFF. The CDR3, as DNA: TGTGCCAGCGGCCTCGGAGGGCCCTACAATGAGCAGTTCTTC.

Note on this clonotype: A much larger clone is a single base away; this may be a read error. Since the CDR3 does not end with the conserved phenylalanine or tryptophan, this likely comes from a read error. The gene calls are TRBV20-1 and TRBJ2-5, with 8 nucleotides matching TRBD2. CDR3 size: 12 residues. Germline CDR1 and CDR2: DFQATT and SNEGSKA (reference sequence). The V gene end was trimmed by 3 bases and the J gene end by 4 bases; junction bases not matched to a gene: 1. The CDR3 sequence is CSASREGETQYL. DNA of the CDR3: TGCAGTGCTAGCCGGGAGGGAGAGACCCAGTACCTC.

This chain connects TRBV7-9 to TRBJ2-7, with D hard to call. The V end was cut by 5 bases, the J end by 5 bases, with 10 bases between. Germline CDR1 reads SEHNR; CDR2 reads FQNEAQ (reference sequence). The CDR3 has 12 amino acids. CDR3 bases: TGTGCCAGCAGCCCCACTATGGACGAGCAGTACTTC. The encoded protein is CASSPTMDEQYF.

This clonotype was observed many times. The V call is TRBV10-2, the J call TRBJ2-3, with 7 bases that match TRBD2. Germline assignment: CDR1 WSHSY and CDR2 SAAADI. Losses at the gene ends were 0 bases for V and 2 bases for J; bases not matched to a gene: 8. The CDR3 is 17 amino acids. The CDR3 bases are TGCGCCAGCAGTGAGTCCACCGAGCGGGGTCACACAGATACGCAGTATTTT. Encoded protein: CASSESTERGHTDTQYF.

This clonotype was detected ten times or more. The chain couples TRBV20-1 to TRBJ1-1; no clear D gene. Between the trimmed V and J ends, which lost 7 bases and 5 bases, there was a span of 8 bases. The length of the CDR3 is 10 residues. From germline, CDR1 is DFQATT and CDR2 SNEGSKA (reference sequence). The CDR3 loop is CSVPRTEAFF. The CDR3 DNA reads TGCAGTGTTCCCAGAACTGAAGCTTTCTTT.

The CDR3 is CASSREGRDTEAFF. CDR3 nucleotide sequence: TGCGCCAGCAGCCGAGAGGGGAGAGACACTGAAGCTTTCTTT. The chain employs TRBV4-3 and TRBJ1-1, with D possibly matching TRBD1 (5 bases). The CDR3 loop spans 14 amino acids. Germline V gene sequence: CDR1 LGHNA, CDR2 YSLEER. The germline V and J ends were trimmed by 4 bases and 3 bases, with 12 bases remaining between them.

The table lists this clonotype with many counts. The chain uses TRBV18 and TRBJ2-7; D unresolved. V was cut by 6 bases and J by 7 bases, with 19 bases left in between. The CDR3 is made up of 14 amino acids. Germline CDR1 and CDR2: KGHSH and LQKENI. The CDR3 loop reads CASSSGVTGREQYF. In nucleotides, the CDR3 is TGTGCCAGCTCCTCAGGAGTCACGGGCAGGGAGCAGTACTTC.

The genes are TRBV7-2 and TRBJ2-5; D possibly matches TRBD1 or TRBD2 (7 bases each). This CDR3 comprises 15 residues. Germline V CDR1 and CDR2: SGHTA, FQGNSA. V lost 5 bases to trimming and J lost 1 base, with 14 bases between them. As DNA, the CDR3 is TGTGCCAGCAGCCAGGGGGGGCGGACCCAAGAGACCCAGTACTTC. Translating it yields CASSQGGRTQETQYF.

This clonotype was counted a few times. This rearrangement joins TRBV3-1 to TRBJ2-7, with 10 positions matching TRBD1. Germline V gene sequence: CDR1 LGHDT, CDR2 YNNKEL (reference sequence). V dropped 2 bases and J dropped 6; count of bases not matched to a gene: 4. CDR3 size: 14 residues. Here the CDR3 reads CASSQRDRGSEQYF. CDR3 in DNA: TGTGCCAGCAGCCAACGGGACAGGGGAAGCGAGCAGTACTTC.

This clonotype showed up many times. The chain is built from TRBV28 and TRBJ1-1, with D unclear. V shed 7 bases and J shed 10 bases, with 22 bases lying between them. The length of the CDR3 is 14 residues. CDR1 and CDR2 from the germline V gene are MDHEN and SYDVKM. CDR3 DNA: TGTGCCAGCACCATGGGATTCTCCGAGCATGGAGCTTTCTTT. Its translation is CASTMGFSEHGAFF. Combining the CDR3 with reference TRBV28 and TRBJ1-1 gives the whole variable domain DVKVTQSSRYLVKRTGEKVFLECVQDMDHENMFWYRQDPGLGLRLIYFSYDVKMKEKGDIPEGYSVSREKKERFSLILESASTNQTSMYLCASTMGFSEHGAFFGQGTRLTVV.

This rearrangement joins TRBV15 to TRBJ2-1; D is ambiguous. V was trimmed by 0 bases and J by 11 bases, leaving 8 bases between them. CDR3 size: 12 residues. In germline, CDR1 is LNHNV, CDR2 YYDKDF (reference sequence). This CDR3 is CATSREKRQQFF. CDR3 DNA sequence: TGTGCCACCAGCAGAGAAAAGAGACAGCAGTTCTTC.

This clonotype has only a few counts. This chain uses TRBV19 with TRBJ2-3, with 7 bases matching TRBD2. V shed 4 bases and J 4 bases; nucleotides not matched to a gene: 8. The germline gives CDR1 LNHDA, CDR2 SQIVND (reference sequence). CDR3 length: 15 amino acids. This CDR3 reads CASSTAGALSDTQYF. In nucleotides, the CDR3 is TGTGCCAGTAGTACGGCGGGAGCCCTCTCAGATACGCAGTATTTT. The full variable domain, its missing parts supplied by reference TRBV19 and TRBJ2-3, is DGGITQSPKYLFRKEGQNVTLSCEQNLNHDAMYWYRQDPGQGLRLIYYSQIVNDFQKGDIAEGYSVSREKKESFPLTVTSAQKNPTAFYLCASSTAGALSDTQYFGPGTRLTVL.

The J gene is TRBJ1-1, the V gene TRBV2; 8 nucleotides line up with TRBD1. Germline CDR1 is SNHLY and CDR2 is FYNNEI. This CDR3 comprises 13 residues. J lost 6 bases, V lost 9 bases, and 9 bases had no gene match. CDR3 sequence (DNA): TGTGCCAGTTCGACAGGGGCCCAGGCTGAAGCTTTCTTT. This gives the protein CASSTGAQAEAFF.

This clonotype was seen only a few times. The gene calls are TRBV5-1 and TRBJ1-2, with a tentative D call TRBD1 (5 bases). Per the germline V gene, CDR1 is SGHRS and CDR2 is YFSETQ. This CDR3 has 12 amino acids. Deletions cut 5 bases from V and 4 bases from J, with 9 bases between. CDR3 protein: CASRDIGYGYTF. As DNA, the CDR3 is TGCGCCAGCAGGGACATAGGCTATGGCTACACCTTC.

This clonotype has ten or more counts. V is TRBV20-1 and J is TRBJ1-1; perhaps TRBD1 as D (5 bases). CDR3 length: 13 residues. CDR1 is DFQATT and CDR2 is SNEGSKA in the germline V gene (reference sequence). The V end was cut by 5 bases, the J end by 4 bases, with 14 bases between. The CDR3 DNA reads as TGCAGTGCTGGAATCAGGGAGCCCACTGAAGCTTTCTTT. Its protein product is CSAGIREPTEAFF.

Only a few counts were recorded for this clonotype. The chain recombines TRBV5-1 with TRBJ2-3; D is possibly TRBD2 (6 bases). V lost 2 bases, J lost 1 base, and 17 bases lay in between. Looked up from germline, CDR1 is SGHRS and CDR2 is YFSETQ. The CDR3 length is 17 residues. CDR3 DNA sequence: TGCGCCAGCAGCTTCACATTGGGGGGACTGGGCACAGATACGCAGTATTTT. Translating it yields CASSFTLGGLGTDTQYF.

This clonotype was counted at least ten times. The chain couples TRBV5-1 to TRBJ2-4, with D possibly being TRBD1 or TRBD2 (5 bases each). CDR1 is SGHRS and CDR2 is YFSETQ in the germline V gene. This CDR3 is 12 amino acids long. The V end lost 4 bases, the J end lost 15 bases, and 17 bases lay between the germline ends. The CDR3 is CASSDYGTPSYF. CDR3 DNA: TGCGCCAGCAGCGATTACGGGACCCCTTCGTACTTC.

This clonotype has ten or more counts. The chain combines TRBV12-3 or TRBV12-4 with TRBJ2-4; 7 bases map to TRBD2. J was trimmed by 5 bases and V by 5 bases; bases with no gene match: 0. CDR3 length equals 12 residues. The CDR3 loop is CASSGGENIQYF. CDR3 DNA sequence: TGTGCCAGCAGTGGGGGGGAAAACATTCAGTACTTC.

This clonotype has a handful of counts. This chain links TRBV28 with TRBJ2-5; 10 nucleotides agree with TRBD2. The germline CDR1 and CDR2 sequences are MDHEN and SYDVKM. Germline trimming cut 4 bases from V and 5 bases from J; bases unmatched to any gene: 7. The CDR3 contains 15 residues. The CDR3 nucleotides are TGTGCCAGCAGTTCAACGGGACTAGCGATGGAGACCCAGTACTTC. Protein product: CASSSTGLAMETQYF.

This clonotype was detected many times. The rearrangement links TRBV16 to TRBJ1-5; 10 bases align to TRBD1. J lost 7 bases, V lost 4 bases, and 4 bases had no gene match. Germline V gives CDR1 KGHSY, CDR2 FQNENV. The CDR3 contains 14 residues. CDR3 nucleotide sequence: TGTGCCAGCAGCCCGGGACAGGGGAGACAGCCCCAGCATTTT. Amino acid sequence: CASSPGQGRQPQHF. The whole variable domain, remainder taken from reference TRBV16 and TRBJ1-5, is GEEVAQTPKHLVRGEGQKAKLYCAPIKGHSYVFWYQQVLKNEFKFLISFQNENVFDETGMPKERFSAKCLPNSPCSLEIQATKLEDSAVYFCASSPGQGRQPQHFGDGTRLSIL.

The chain couples TRBV4-3 to TRBJ1-1; 9 positions agree with TRBD1. Germline CDR1 reads LGHNA; CDR2 reads YSLEER. The CDR3 extends over 14 amino acids. Trimming at V came to 3 bases and at J to 5 bases, leaving 4 bases not matched to a gene. CDR3 residues: CASSQDDRGTEAFF. Written as DNA, the CDR3 is TGCGCCAGCAGCCAGGATGACAGGGGGACTGAAGCTTTCTTT.

In nucleotides, the CDR3 is TGCAGTGCTAGACCTGCTGGGACAGGGGGTTATGATACGCAGTATTTT. It codes for CSARPAGTGGYDTQYF. The rearrangement uses TRBV20-1 and TRBJ2-3, with 11 bases fitting TRBD1. Germline assignment: CDR1 DFQATT and CDR2 SNEGSKA (reference sequence). With V trimmed by 2 bases and J by 6 bases, 10 bases remained unmatched. The CDR3 runs 16 residues.

In DNA, the CDR3 is TGCGCCAGCAGCCAAGCCCGCCAGGGATATGGCTACACCTTC. Translating gives CASSQARQGYGYTF. The rearrangement links TRBV4-3 to TRBJ1-2; D perhaps matches TRBD1 (5 bases). Germline V lookup: CDR1 LGHNA, CDR2 YSLEER. This CDR3 has 14 amino acids. Trimming stripped 1 base from V and 5 bases from J, with 11 bases between.

The chain uses TRBV6-6 and TRBJ2-1, with TRBD2 as a possible D gene (6 bases). This CDR3 is 11 amino acids long. V lost 4 bases to trimming and J lost 11 bases, with 9 bases between them. The germline V gene encodes CDR1 MNHNY and CDR2 SVGAGI (reference sequence). The CDR3 reads CASSSEGQQFF. The CDR3 DNA reads as TGTGCCAGCAGTTCGGAGGGACAGCAGTTCTTC.

The chain joins TRBV7-9 to TRBJ1-1, with D perhaps matching TRBD1 (6 bases). Germline values: CDR1 SEHNR, CDR2 FQNEAQ (reference sequence). Deletions cut 2 bases from V and 7 bases from J, with 17 bases between. The CDR3 is 15 amino acids. CDR3 residues: CASSLSGGTGNEAFF. For the CDR3, the DNA is TGTGCCAGCAGCTTATCGGGGGGCACTGGAAATGAAGCTTTCTTT.

About this clonotype: Germline and junction disagree at one end, which may indicate a read error. The V gene is TRBV9, the J gene TRBJ1-4, with 7 bases aligning to TRBD1. The CDR3 length is 15 residues. Germline CDR1 and CDR2: SGDLS and YYNGEE. CDR3 residues: CASSEGQTSNEKLYF. The CDR3 coding sequence is TGTGCCAGCAGCGAGGGACAGACTTCTAATGAAAAACTGTATTTT.

This clonotype was observed a few times. Sequence at one end of the junction differs from germline and may be a read error. The chain has TRBV15 and TRBJ2-5; D gene ambiguous. CDR1 is LNHNV, CDR2 YYDKDF, per germline (reference sequence). The CDR3 spans 14 residues. CDR3: CATNRSLNQETQYF. DNA of the CDR3: TGTGCCACCAACAGATCACTAAACCAAGAGACCCAGTACTTC.

The chain uses TRBV5-5 and TRBJ2-3, with no clear D. V shed 8 bases and J shed 2 bases, with 15 bases lying between them. The CDR3 extends over 14 amino acids. The germline CDR1 and CDR2 sequences are SGHKS and YYEKEE (reference sequence). This CDR3 reads CARGPGPLTDTQYF. The CDR3, as DNA: TGTGCCAGGGGCCCTGGACCCCTCACAGATACGCAGTATTTT.

This clonotype showed up just a few times. The chain couples TRBV7-2 to TRBJ2-6, with TRBD2 matching over 8 bases. Germline V CDR1 and CDR2: SGHTA, FQGNSA. The junction had 2 bases not matched to a gene; V was cut back by 6 bases and J by 1 base. The CDR3 spans 15 residues. In DNA, the CDR3 is TGTGCCAGCAGTCGGGGGGGATCTGGGGCCAACGTCCTGACTTTC. Translating it yields CASSRGGSGANVLTF.